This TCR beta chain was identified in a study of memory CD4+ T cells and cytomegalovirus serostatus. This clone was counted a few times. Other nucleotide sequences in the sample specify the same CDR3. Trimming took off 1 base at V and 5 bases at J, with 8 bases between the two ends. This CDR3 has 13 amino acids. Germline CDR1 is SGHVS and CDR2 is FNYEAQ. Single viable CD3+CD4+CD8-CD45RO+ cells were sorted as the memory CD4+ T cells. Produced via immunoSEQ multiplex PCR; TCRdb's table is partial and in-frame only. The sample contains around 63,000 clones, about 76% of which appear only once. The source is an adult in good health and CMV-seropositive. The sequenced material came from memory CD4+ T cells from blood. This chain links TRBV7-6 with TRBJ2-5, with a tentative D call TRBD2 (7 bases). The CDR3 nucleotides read TGTGCCAGCAGCTTAGAGGGGGGGGAGACCCAGTACTTC. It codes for CASSLEGGETQYF.